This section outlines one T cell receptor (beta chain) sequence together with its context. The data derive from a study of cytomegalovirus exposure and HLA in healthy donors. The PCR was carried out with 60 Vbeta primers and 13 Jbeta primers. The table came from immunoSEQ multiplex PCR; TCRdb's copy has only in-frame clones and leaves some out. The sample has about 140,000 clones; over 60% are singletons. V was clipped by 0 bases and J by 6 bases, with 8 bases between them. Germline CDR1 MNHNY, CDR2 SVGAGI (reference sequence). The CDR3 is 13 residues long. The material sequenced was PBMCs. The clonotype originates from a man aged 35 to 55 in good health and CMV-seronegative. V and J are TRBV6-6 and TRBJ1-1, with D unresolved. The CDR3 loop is CASSYSAGAEAFF. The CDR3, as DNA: TGTGCCAGCAGTTACTCTGCGGGTGCTGAAGCTTTCTTT.